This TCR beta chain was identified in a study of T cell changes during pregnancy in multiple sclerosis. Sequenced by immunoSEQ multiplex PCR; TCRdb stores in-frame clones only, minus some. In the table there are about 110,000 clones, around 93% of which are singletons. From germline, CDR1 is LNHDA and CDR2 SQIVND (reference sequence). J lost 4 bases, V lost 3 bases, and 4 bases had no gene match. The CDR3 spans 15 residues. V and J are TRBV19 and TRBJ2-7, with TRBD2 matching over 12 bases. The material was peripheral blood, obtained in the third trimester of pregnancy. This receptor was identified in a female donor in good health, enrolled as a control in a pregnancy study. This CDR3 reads CASSITSGGMYEQYF. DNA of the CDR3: TGTGCCAGTAGTATCACTAGCGGGGGGATGTACGAGCAGTACTTC. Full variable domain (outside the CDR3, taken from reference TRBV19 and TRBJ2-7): DGGITQSPKYLFRKEGQNVTLSCEQNLNHDAMYWYRQDPGQGLRLIYYSQIVNDFQKGDIAEGYSVSREKKESFPLTVTSAQKNPTAFYLCASSITSGGMYEQYFGPGTRLTVT.